These 10 T cell receptor beta chains share one sample of origin, sequenced in a study of blood T cell repertoires in COVID-19. Assay used: immunoSEQ multiplex PCR; TCRdb lists only in-frame clones, some missing. The data hold some 390,000 clones, with 80% to 90% observed a single time. The specimen sequenced was PBMCs or T cells enriched from blood (not recorded which). These TCRs come from a man aged 25-45 years who had recovered from COVID-19.

With respect to this clone: This sample includes further DNA sequences coding for the same CDR3. The rearrangement links TRBV18 to TRBJ2-7, with TRBD1 matching 7 bases. The CDR3 has 13 residues. Germline CDR1 KGHSH, CDR2 LQKENI. The junction had 5 bases not matched to a gene; V was cut back by 5 bases and J by 4 bases. CDR3 in amino acids: CASSTGTAYEQYF. CDR3 in DNA: TGTGCCAGCTCAACCGGGACAGCGTACGAGCAGTACTTC.

This clone was recorded once. This chain links TRBV7-6 with TRBJ1-5, with D maybe TRBD1 (6 bases). The CDR3 is 13 amino acids. CDR1 is SGHVS and CDR2 is FNYEAQ in the germline V gene. V was trimmed by 4 bases and J by 11 bases, leaving 15 bases between them. CDR3 DNA sequence: TGTGCCAGCAGCTCAACGTCCGGGACAACCCAGCATTTT. Protein sequence: CASSSTSGTTQHF.

DNA for the CDR3: TGTGCCAGCAGCGCGGACAGGGGTCCCACAGATACGCAGTATTTT. Its protein is CASSADRGPTDTQYF. This sequence joins TRBV7-9 and TRBJ2-3; TRBD1 agrees at 9 bases. CDR3 length: 15 amino acids. Germline values: CDR1 SEHNR, CDR2 FQNEAQ (reference sequence). The trim removed 5 bases at V and 2 bases at J, leaving 5 bases unmatched.

This clone was counted once. The rearrangement uses TRBV10-1 and TRBJ2-1; 8 bases line up with TRBD2. V was pared by 0 bases and J by 2 bases, with 3 bases of the junction left unmatched. The germline V gene has CDR1 WNHNN and CDR2 SYGVQD (reference sequence). The CDR3 runs to 16 residues. The CDR3 is CASSESSGKTYNEQFF. For the CDR3, the DNA is TGCGCCAGCAGTGAGTCTAGCGGGAAGACCTACAATGAGCAGTTCTTC.

This chain uses TRBV3-1 (or the pseudogene TRBV3-2) with TRBJ1-1; 9 positions match TRBD1. In germline, CDR1 is LGHDT, CDR2 YNNKEL (reference sequence). Trimming at V came to 7 bases and at J to 5 bases, leaving 17 bases not matched to a gene. This CDR3 spans 17 amino acids. The chain's CDR3 is CASNNPGQGVLGTEAFF. In DNA, the CDR3 is TGTGCCAGCAACAATCCGGGACAGGGAGTACTCGGGACTGAAGCTTTCTTT.

There are a few counts of this clone. The CDR3 nucleotides read TGTGCCAGCAGCTTCACCGGGACAGGGGGCACCGGGGAGCTGTTTTTT. Translating it yields CASSFTGTGGTGELFF. The rearrangement uses TRBV9 and TRBJ2-2, with 11 bases lining up with TRBD1. The trim removed 4 bases at V and 4 bases at J, leaving 6 bases unmatched. Germline loops: CDR1 SGDLS, CDR2 YYNGEE. The CDR3 contains 16 residues.

CDR3 in DNA: TGCAGCGCTGGCGGACAGTGGGGTGAGACCCAGTACTTC. Amino acids: CSAGGQWGETQYF. The V and J genes are TRBV29-1 and TRBJ2-5, with D possibly being TRBD1 (6 bases). The CDR3 consists of 13 residues. The V end lost 7 bases, the J end lost 5 bases, and 17 bases lay between the germline ends. In germline, CDR1 is SQVTM, CDR2 ANQGSEA.

CDR3 residues: CASSPGTVNTEAFF. The CDR3 coding sequence is TGTGCCAGCTCACCCGGGACTGTGAACACTGAAGCTTTCTTT. The chain couples TRBV18 to TRBJ1-1; the D gene is possibly TRBD1 (5 bases). The CDR3 has 14 amino acids. The V gene's germline CDR1 is KGHSH and CDR2 LQKENI. Trimming cost V 3 bases and J 0 bases, with 8 bases left between them.

This chain joins TRBV28 and TRBJ1-6; the match to TRBD1 covers 9 bases. CDR1 MDHEN and CDR2 SYDVKM come from the germline V gene. The junction had 5 bases not matched to a gene; V was cut back by 4 bases and J by 4 bases. The CDR3 has 16 amino acids. CDR3 sequence reads: CASSYRGLGYNSPLHF. The CDR3 nucleotides are TGTGCCAGCAGTTACAGGGGGCTTGGGTATAATTCACCCCTCCACTTT.

The V call is TRBV2, the J call TRBJ2-7, with 7 positions matching TRBD1. The germline CDR1 and CDR2 sequences are SNHLY and FYNNEI. CDR3 length equals 18 residues. V lost 6 bases and J lost 4; bases outside the gene matches: 21. The CDR3 loop is CASRGQIGIRNGGYEQYF. The CDR3 coding sequence is TGTGCCAGCAGGGGACAGATCGGAATCCGGAACGGAGGTTACGAGCAGTACTTC.